These 5 T cell receptor beta chains share one sample of origin, sequenced in a study of PD-L1 blockade in urothelial cancer. Time point given: pretreatment peripheral blood. Method: immunoSEQ multiplex PCR; TCRdb's copy keeps in-frame clones and lacks some. The data contain 85,000 to 95,000 clones, roughly 90% of them singletons. The sequencing here drew on PBMCs, taken around atezolizumab (anti-PD-L1) treatment. These TCRs come from a woman older than 75 with urothelial cancer.

V is TRBV27 and J is TRBJ1-1, with D hard to call. Germline CDR1 is MNHEY and CDR2 is SMNVEV (reference sequence). V dropped 3 bases and J dropped 4 bases, with 12 bases sitting between them. This CDR3 contains 14 residues. The CDR3 DNA sequence: TGTGCCAGCAGTTTCGGACTGGGGAGCACTGAAGCTTTCTTT. Amino acid sequence: CASSFGLGSTEAFF.

The CDR3 loop is CASSEYNEAFF. For the CDR3, the DNA is TGTGCCAGCAGTGAATATAATGAAGCTTTCTTT. V usage is TRBV25-1 and J usage is TRBJ1-1; no firm D call. The CDR3 is made up of 11 amino acids. The germline V and J ends were trimmed by 0 bases and 7 bases, with 3 bases remaining between them. Germline V gene lookup returns CDR1 MGHDK and CDR2 SYGVNS.

This chain links TRBV14 with TRBJ1-1; D unresolved. V was clipped by 4 bases and J by 0 bases, with 6 bases between them. Germline V CDR1 and CDR2: SGHDN, FVKESK. The CDR3 covers 13 residues. Here the CDR3 reads CASSPRMNTEAFF. As DNA, the CDR3 is TGTGCCAGCAGCCCGCGGATGAACACTGAAGCTTTCTTT.

The chain uses TRBV19 and TRBJ2-7; a weak D match, TRBD1 (5 bases). There are 15 residues in the CDR3. The germline CDR1 and CDR2 sequences are LNHDA and SQIVND (reference sequence). Trimming shortened V by 5 bases and J by 0 bases, and 14 bases separated the two germline ends. The chain's CDR3 is CASSQPTGTSYEQYF. The DNA for the CDR3 is TGTGCCAGTAGTCAACCCACAGGTACCTCCTACGAGCAGTACTTC.

The J gene is TRBJ1-4, the V gene TRBV7-9; D not resolved. Trimming removed 3 bases from V and 7 bases from J, with 3 bases in between. From germline, CDR1 is SEHNR and CDR2 FQNEAQ (reference sequence). This CDR3 is 11 amino acids long. CDR3 nucleotides: TGTGCCAGCAGCTTGAGTGAAAAACTGTTTTTT. Translated, it gives CASSLSEKLFF.